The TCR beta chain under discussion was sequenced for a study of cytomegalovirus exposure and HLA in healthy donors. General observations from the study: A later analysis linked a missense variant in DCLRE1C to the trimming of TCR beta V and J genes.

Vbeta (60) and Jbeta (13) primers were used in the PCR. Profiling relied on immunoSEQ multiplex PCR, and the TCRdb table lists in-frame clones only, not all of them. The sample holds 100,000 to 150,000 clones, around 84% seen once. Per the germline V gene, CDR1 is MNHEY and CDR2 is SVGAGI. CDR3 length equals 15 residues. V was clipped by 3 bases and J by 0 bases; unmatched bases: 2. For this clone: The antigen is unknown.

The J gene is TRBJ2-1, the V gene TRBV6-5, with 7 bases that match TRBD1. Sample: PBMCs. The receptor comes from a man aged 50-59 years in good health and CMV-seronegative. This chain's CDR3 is CASSYEGASYNEQFF. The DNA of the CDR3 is TGTGCCAGCAGTTATGAGGGGGCCTCCTACAATGAGCAGTTCTTC.